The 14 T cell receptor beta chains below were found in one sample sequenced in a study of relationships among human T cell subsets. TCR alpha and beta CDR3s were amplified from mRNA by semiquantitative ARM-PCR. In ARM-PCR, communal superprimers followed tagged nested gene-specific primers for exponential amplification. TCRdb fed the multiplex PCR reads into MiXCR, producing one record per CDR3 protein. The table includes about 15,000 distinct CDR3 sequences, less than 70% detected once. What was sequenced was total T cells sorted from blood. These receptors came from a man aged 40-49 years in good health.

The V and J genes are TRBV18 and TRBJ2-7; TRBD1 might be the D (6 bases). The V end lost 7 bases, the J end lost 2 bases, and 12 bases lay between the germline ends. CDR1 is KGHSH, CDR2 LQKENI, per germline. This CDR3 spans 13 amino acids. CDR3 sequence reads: CASYRDKTYEQYF. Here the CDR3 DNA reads TGTGCCAGCTACCGGGACAAGACCTACGAGCAGTACTTC.

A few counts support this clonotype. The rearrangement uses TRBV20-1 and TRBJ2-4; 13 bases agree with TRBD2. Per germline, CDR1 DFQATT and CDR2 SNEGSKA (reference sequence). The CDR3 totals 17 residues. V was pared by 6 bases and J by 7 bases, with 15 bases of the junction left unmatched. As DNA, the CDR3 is TGCAGTGCAAGGACTAGCGGGAGTATATCATCGGGGAACATTCAGTACTTC. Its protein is CSARTSGSISSGNIQYF.

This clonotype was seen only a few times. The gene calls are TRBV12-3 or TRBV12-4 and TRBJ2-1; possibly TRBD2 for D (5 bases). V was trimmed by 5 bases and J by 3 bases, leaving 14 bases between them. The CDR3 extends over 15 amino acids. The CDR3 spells CASSPSGRFYNEQFF. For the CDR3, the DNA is TGTGCCAGCAGTCCCTCTGGGAGATTCTACAATGAGCAGTTCTTC.

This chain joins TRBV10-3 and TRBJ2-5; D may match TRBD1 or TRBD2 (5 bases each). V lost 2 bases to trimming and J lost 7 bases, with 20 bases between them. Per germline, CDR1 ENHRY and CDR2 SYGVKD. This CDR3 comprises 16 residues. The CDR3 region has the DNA TGTGCCATCAGTGAGGGAAGTAAGACGGGGACGGGGACCCAGTACTTC. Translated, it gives CAISEGSKTGTGTQYF.

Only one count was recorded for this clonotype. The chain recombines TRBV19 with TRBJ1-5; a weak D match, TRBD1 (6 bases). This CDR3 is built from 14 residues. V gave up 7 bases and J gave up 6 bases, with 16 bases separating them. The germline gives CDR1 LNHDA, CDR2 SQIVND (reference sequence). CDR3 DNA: TGTGCCAGTACCCTTGCGGGGGGCGGTCAGCCCCAGCATTTT. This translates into CASTLAGGGQPQHF.

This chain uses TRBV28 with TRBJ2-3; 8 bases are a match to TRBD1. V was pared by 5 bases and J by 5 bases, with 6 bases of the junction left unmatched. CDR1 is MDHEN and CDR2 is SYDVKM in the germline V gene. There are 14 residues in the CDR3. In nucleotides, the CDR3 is TGTGCCAGCAGTCCGGGGACAGGAAAAGATACGCAGTATTTT. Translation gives CASSPGTGKDTQYF.

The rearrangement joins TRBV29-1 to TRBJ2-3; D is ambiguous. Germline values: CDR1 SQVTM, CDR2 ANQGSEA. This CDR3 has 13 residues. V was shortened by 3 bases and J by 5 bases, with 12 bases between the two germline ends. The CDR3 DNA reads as TGCAGCGTTGAGTCCACGACACTAGATACGCAGTATTTT. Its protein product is CSVESTTLDTQYF.

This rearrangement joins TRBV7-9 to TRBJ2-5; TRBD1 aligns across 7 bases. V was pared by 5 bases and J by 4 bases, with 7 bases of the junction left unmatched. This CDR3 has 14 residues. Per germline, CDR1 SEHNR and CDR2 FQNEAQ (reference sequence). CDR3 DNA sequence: TGTGCCAGCAGCCTGGGACAGAAAATAGAGACCCAGTACTTC. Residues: CASSLGQKIETQYF.

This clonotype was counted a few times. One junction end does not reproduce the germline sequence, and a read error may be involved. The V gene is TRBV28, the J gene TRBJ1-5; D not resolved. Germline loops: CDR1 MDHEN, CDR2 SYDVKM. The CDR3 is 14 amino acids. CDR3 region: CASSLSSSNQPQHF. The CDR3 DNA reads TGTGCCAGCAGTTTATCCAGTAGCAACCAGCCCCAGCATTTT. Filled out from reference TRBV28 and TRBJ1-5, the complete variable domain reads DVKVTQSSRYLVKRTGEKVFLECVQDMDHENMFWYRQDPGLGLRLIYFSYDVKMKEKGDIPEGYSVSREKKERFSLILESASTNQTSMYLCASSLSSSNQPQHFGDGTRLSIL.

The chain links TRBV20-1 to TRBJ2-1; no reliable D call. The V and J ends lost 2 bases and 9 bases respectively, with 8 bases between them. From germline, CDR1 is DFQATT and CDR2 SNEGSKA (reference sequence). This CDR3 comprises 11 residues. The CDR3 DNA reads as TGCAGTGCTAGATTAGTGGTTGAGCAGTTCTTC. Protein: CSARLVVEQFF.

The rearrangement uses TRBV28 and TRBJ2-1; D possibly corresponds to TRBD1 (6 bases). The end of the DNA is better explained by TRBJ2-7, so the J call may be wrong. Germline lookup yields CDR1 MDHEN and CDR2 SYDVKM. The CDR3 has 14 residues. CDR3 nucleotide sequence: TGTGCCAGCAGTTTACCCCAGGGGACGTACGAGCAGTACTTC. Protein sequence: CASSLPQGTYEQYF.

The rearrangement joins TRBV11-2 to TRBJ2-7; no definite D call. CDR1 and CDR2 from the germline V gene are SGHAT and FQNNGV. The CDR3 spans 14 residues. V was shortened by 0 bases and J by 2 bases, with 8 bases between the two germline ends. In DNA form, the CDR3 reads TGTGCCAGCAGCTTAGAGAGTGACCCCTACGAGCAGTACTTC. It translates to CASSLESDPYEQYF.

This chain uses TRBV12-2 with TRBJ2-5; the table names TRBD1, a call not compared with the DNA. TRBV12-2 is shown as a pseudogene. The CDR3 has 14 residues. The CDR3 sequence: CASRTRTGLETQYF. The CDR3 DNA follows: TGTGCAAGTCGCACCAGGACAGGGCTAGAGACCCAGTACTTC.

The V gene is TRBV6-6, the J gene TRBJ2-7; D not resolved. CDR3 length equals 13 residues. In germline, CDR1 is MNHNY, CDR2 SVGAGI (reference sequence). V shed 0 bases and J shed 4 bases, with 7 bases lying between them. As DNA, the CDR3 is TGTGCCAGCAGTTACTCGGCAGAATACGAGCAGTACTTC. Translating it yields CASSYSAEYEQYF.